One T cell receptor (beta chain) is described in this entry. This specimen belongs to a study of control samples from healthy donors and cancer patients. Some clones are missing from TCRdb's copy, which holds only in-frame ones; the method was immunoSEQ multiplex PCR. The listing records about 190,000 clones. This receptor was taken from a woman aged 25 to 39 in good health. The material sequenced was blood.

The CDR3 region has the DNA TGTGCCAGCAGTTACCTAAATGAAAAACTGTTTTTT. It codes for CASSYLNEKLFF. J is TRBJ1-4 and V is TRBV27, with no clear D. Germline loops: CDR1 MNHEY, CDR2 SMNVEV (reference sequence). The CDR3 has 12 amino acids. V lost 4 bases and J 5 bases, leaving 5 bases between the germline ends.